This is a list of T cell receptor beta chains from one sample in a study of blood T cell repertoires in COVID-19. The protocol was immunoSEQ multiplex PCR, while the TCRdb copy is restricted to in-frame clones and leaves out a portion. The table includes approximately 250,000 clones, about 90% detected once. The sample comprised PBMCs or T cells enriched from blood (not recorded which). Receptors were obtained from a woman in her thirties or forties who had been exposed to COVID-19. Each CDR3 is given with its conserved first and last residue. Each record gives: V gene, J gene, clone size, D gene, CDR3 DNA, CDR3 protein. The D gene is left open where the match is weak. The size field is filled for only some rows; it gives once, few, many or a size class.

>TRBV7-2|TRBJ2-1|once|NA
TGTGCCAGCAGCTTAAGACTGCCCTACAATGAGCAGTTCTTC
CASSLRLPYNEQFF
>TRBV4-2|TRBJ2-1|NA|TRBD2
TGTGCCAGCAGCCAAGACAGGGGACTAGCGGGATCAGGTGAGCAGTTCTTC
CASSQDRGLAGSGEQFF
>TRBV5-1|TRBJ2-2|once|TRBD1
TGCGCCAGCAGCTTGGGGACAGGCCAACCCGGGGAGCTGTTTTTT
CASSLGTGQPGELFF
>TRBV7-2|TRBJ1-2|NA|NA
TGTGCCAGCAGGACAGGAGACTATGGCTACACCTTC
CASRTGDYGYTF
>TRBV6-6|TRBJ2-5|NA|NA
TGTGCCAGCAGGTCTCTAGCAGGCCAAGAGACCCAGTACTTC
CASRSLAGQETQYF
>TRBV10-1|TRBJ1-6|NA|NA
TGCGCCAGCAAGCCACCGACGAAGTGGAGTAATTCACCCCTCCACTTT
CASKPPTKWSNSPLHF
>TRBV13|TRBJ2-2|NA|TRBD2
TGTGCCAGCAGCCCCCCCCTAGCGGGAGAGTACGGGGAGCTGTTTTTT
CASSPPLAGEYGELFF
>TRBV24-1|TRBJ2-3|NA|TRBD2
TGTGCCACCGCAGCGGGAGGGTTCACAGATACGCAGTATTTT
CATAAGGFTDTQYF
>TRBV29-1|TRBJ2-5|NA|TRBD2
TGCAGCGTTGTGAGGGGAGGGGAACAAGAGACCCAGTACTTC
CSVVRGGEQETQYF
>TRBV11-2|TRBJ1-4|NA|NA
TGTGCCAGCAGCGCCAGGGCAACTAATGAAAAACTGTTTTTT
CASSARATNEKLFF
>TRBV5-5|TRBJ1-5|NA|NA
TGTGCCAGCAGCGAGGTGGGGGGGAATCAGCCCCAGCATTTT
CASSEVGGNQPQHF
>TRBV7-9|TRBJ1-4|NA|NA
TGTGCCAGCAGCTTAGGTCTGGGAGGGAATGAAAAACTGTTTTTT
CASSLGLGGNEKLFF
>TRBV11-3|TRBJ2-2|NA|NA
TGTGCCAGCAGCGCAGGCGGGGAGCTGTTTTTT
CASSAGGELFF
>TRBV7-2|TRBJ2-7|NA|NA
TGTGCCAGCAGCTCACTCGGACTTCCCTACGAGCAGTACTTC
CASSSLGLPYEQYF
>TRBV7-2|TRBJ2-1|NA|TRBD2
TGTGCCAGCAGCTTAGTCCCGGGGGGAATGAATGAGCAGTTCTTC
CASSLVPGGMNEQFF
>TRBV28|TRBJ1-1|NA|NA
TGTGCCAGCAGTGCCGCGGACAGCTTGAACACTGAAGCTTTCTTT
CASSAADSLNTEAFF
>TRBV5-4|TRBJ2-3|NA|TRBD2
TGTGCCAGCAGCTTGGCCGTTGGGGGGGGAGATACGCAGTATTTT
CASSLAVGGGDTQYF
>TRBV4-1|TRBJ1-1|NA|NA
TGCGCCAGCAGCCAAGTCTCGGCGGGAGGTGAAGCTTTCTTT
CASSQVSAGGEAFF
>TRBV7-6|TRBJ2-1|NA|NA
TGTGCCAGCAGCGAACAGGGTCGTGGCAATGAGCAGTTCTTC
CASSEQGRGNEQFF
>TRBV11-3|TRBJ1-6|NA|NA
TGTGCCAGCAGCGAGGGGGAGATCTATAATTCACCCCTCCACTTT
CASSEGEIYNSPLHF
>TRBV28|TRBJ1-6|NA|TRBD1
TGTGCCAGCAGCGGGACAGGGGTTTCACCCCTCCACTTT
CASSGTGVSPLHF
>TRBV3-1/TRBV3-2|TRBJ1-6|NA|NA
TGTGCCAGCAGCCAAGGACGGCCTACAGGTGAGACCCTCCACTTT
CASSQGRPTGETLHF
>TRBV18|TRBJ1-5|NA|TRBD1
TGTGCCAGCTCACCAGGGACAGGGGAACCCCTCATAAGCAATCAGCCCCAGCATTTT
CASSPGTGEPLISNQPQHF
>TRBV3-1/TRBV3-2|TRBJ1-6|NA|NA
TGTGCCAGCAGCCAAGCGGGGGGTAATTCACCCCTCCACTTT
CASSQAGGNSPLHF
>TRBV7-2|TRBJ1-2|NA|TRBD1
TGTGCCAGCAGCTTAGAACTCGGACAGGGTCGTGGCTACACCTTC
CASSLELGQGRGYTF
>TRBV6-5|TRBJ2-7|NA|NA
TGTGCCAGCAAAGCTTTCTACGAGCAGTACTTC
CASKAFYEQYF
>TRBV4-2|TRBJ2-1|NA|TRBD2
TGTGCCAGCAGCCAAGAGTTGCTAGCGGGGGGGTCCTACAATGAGCAGTTCTTC
CASSQELLAGGSYNEQFF
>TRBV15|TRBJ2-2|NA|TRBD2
TGTGCCACCAGCAGAGCCCGGGGTGGTAGCGGGGGCCGACTTACCGGGGAGCTGTTTTTT
CATSRARGGSGGRLTGELFF
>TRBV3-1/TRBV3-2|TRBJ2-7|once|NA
TGTGCCAGCAGCCAAGGTCACAGCTCCTACGAGCAGTACTTC
CASSQGHSSYEQYF
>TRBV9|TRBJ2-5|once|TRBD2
TGTGCCAGCAGCGTGGGAGTTAGCGGGGGTCAAGAGACCCAGTACTTC
CASSVGVSGGQETQYF
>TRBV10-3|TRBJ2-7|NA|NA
TGTGCCATCAGTGGAACGGGGAGATACGAGCAGTACTTC
CAISGTGRYEQYF
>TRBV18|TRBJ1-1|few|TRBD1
TGTGCCAGCTCACGAGACAGGGGGCAAGGCACTGAAGCTTTCTTT
CASSRDRGQGTEAFF
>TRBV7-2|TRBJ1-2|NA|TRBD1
TGTGCCAGCAGCAATACAGGGGGCGGGGGCTACACCTTC
CASSNTGGGGYTF
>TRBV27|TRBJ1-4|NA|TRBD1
TGTGCCAGCAGTTTGGGACAGGGGGTAAAAAAACTGTTTTTT
CASSLGQGVKKLFF
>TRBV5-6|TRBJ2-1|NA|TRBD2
TGTGCCAGCAGCAGGCTAGCGGGGGGGATGAATGAGCAGTTCTTC
CASSRLAGGMNEQFF
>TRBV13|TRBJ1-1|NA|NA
TGTGCCAGCAGCTTAGGCTCGGGATACACTGAAGCTTTCTTT
CASSLGSGYTEAFF
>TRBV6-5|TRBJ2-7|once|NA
TGTGCCAGCAGGGCCGGGGATTACGAGCAGTACTTC
CASRAGDYEQYF
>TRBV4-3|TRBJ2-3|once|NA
TGCGCCAGCAGCCAAGAGAGCGAGGGGGGGATTCGAGATACGCAGTATTTT
CASSQESEGGIRDTQYF
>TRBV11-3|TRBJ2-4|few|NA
TGTGCCAGCAGCTTAGAAGGAGGGGTTGTTCCTTACTTC
CASSLEGGVVPYF
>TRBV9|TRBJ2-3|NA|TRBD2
TGTGCCAGCAGCGTAGGGAGCGGGGGGCCGAGCACAGATACGCAGTATTTT
CASSVGSGGPSTDTQYF
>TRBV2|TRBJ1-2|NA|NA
TGTGCCAGCCGGTTGAGCTATGGCTACACCTTC
CASRLSYGYTF
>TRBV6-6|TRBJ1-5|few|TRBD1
TGTGCCAGCAGTCAACGGGGCAGGGGGCGTAGTGGTCAGCCCCAGCATTTT
CASSQRGRGRSGQPQHF
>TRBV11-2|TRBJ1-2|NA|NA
TGTGCCAGCAGCTTAGATCCGGGTTCTGCGTATGGCTACACCTTC
CASSLDPGSAYGYTF
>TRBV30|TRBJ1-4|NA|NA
TGTGCCTCCACGGGCAGCGGGGAAAAACTGTTTTTT
CASTGSGEKLFF
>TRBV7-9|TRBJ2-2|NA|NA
TGTGCCAGCCCTGGGAGGATTAGCCCGAAGGGCACCGGGGAGCTGTTTTTT
CASPGRISPKGTGELFF
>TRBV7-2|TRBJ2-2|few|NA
TGTGCCAGCAGCTTCGTCAGGGCTGGTGGGGAGCTGTTTTTT
CASSFVRAGGELFF
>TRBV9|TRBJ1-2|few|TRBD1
TGTGCCAGCAGCGCCGGCCGGGACAGGGTCCATGGCTACACCTTC
CASSAGRDRVHGYTF
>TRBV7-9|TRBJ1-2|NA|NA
TGTGCCAGCAGCTTACAGGGATACTATGGCTACACCTTC
CASSLQGYYGYTF
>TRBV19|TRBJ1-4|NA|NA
TGTGCCAGTGCGGCGCGGGGGGGCCGCGAAAAACTGTTTTTT
CASAARGGREKLFF
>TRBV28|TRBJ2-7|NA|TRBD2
TGTGCCAGCAGTCAAAGCGGGGCGGACTACGAGCAGTACTTC
CASSQSGADYEQYF
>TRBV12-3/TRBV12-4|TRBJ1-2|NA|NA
TGTGCCAGCAGTTTATTAATGGTGAGGGGCTACACCTTC
CASSLLMVRGYTF
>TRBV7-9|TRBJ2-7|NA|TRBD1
TGTGCCAGCAGCCCCAGACAGGGGTGGAACGAGCAGTACTTC
CASSPRQGWNEQYF
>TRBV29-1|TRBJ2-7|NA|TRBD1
TGCAGCGTTCGGACAGGGAACTACGAGCAGTACTTC
CSVRTGNYEQYF
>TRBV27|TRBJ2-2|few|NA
TGTGCCAGCAGCGTTTCCGGGGAGCTGTTTTTT
CASSVSGELFF
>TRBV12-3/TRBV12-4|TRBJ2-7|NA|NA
TGTGCCAGCAGGTACTCAAGCCGCTACGAGCAGTACTTC
CASRYSSRYEQYF